A selection of T cell receptor beta chains follows, all from one sample in a study of T cell responses to AZD1222 COVID-19 vaccine. Some clones are missing from TCRdb's copy, which holds only in-frame ones; the method was immunoSEQ multiplex PCR. The sample gives around 130,000 clones, roughly 86% of which show up once; 12% is in the top ten. The sample in question was peripheral blood, obtained on day 0 of AZD1222 vaccination. These receptors all come from an adult in good health. The CDR3 runs from the conserved cysteine through the conserved F or W. D genes are given only for firm matches. Size is stated for part of the rows, as once, few or many counts, or as a class when the clone is expanded.

d_gene,abundance,v_gene,j_gene,CDR3aa,CDR3nt
TRBD1,NA,TRBV9,TRBJ1-2,CASSGTGYGYTF,TGTGCCAGCAGCGGGACAGGCTATGGCTACACCTTC
NA,once,TRBV28,TRBJ1-2,CASRAAPGLGYTF,TGTGCCAGCCGGGCCGCCCCGGGCCTTGGCTACACCTTC
NA,NA,TRBV9,TRBJ1-3,CASSAQGFSGNTIYF,TGTGCCAGCAGCGCACAGGGTTTCTCTGGAAACACCATATATTTT
NA,NA,TRBV4-1,TRBJ2-3,CASSQATVSTDTQYF,TGCGCCAGCAGCCAAGCGACAGTTAGCACAGATACGCAGTATTTT
NA,NA,TRBV30,TRBJ1-1,CAWSATDRDTEAFF,TGTGCCTGGAGCGCAACCGACCGAGACACTGAAGCTTTCTTT
NA,few,TRBV5-1,TRBJ2-7,CASSSPRLDEQYF,TGCGCCAGCAGCTCCCCGAGACTGGACGAGCAGTACTTC
NA,NA,TRBV5-5,TRBJ1-4,CASSLAMTNEKLFF,TGTGCCAGCAGCTTGGCGATGACTAATGAAAAACTGTTTTTT
NA,NA,TRBV7-9,TRBJ2-7,CASSLDPTTREQYF,TGTGCCAGCAGCTTAGACCCGACGACCAGAGAGCAGTACTTC
NA,NA,TRBV27,TRBJ1-5,CASREGSNQPQHF,TGTGCCAGCAGAGAGGGGTCTAATCAGCCCCAGCATTTT
TRBD1,NA,TRBV18,TRBJ2-7,CASSGQDHYEQYF,TGTGCCAGCTCAGGACAGGACCACTACGAGCAGTACTTC
TRBD2,NA,TRBV6-1,TRBJ2-7,CASSESGGRVTSYEQYF,TGTGCCAGCAGTGAAAGCGGGGGAAGGGTGACTTCCTACGAGCAGTACTTC
TRBD1,NA,TRBV29-1,TRBJ1-4,CSVRTGDNEKLFF,TGCAGCGTTAGGACAGGGGATAATGAAAAACTGTTTTTT
NA,NA,TRBV5-1,TRBJ2-7,CASLTDGHSYEQYF,TGCGCCAGCTTGACCGACGGACACTCCTACGAGCAGTACTTC
NA,NA,TRBV18,TRBJ1-1,CASSLGRGGTEAFF,TGTGCCAGCTCACTCGGGAGGGGTGGAACTGAAGCTTTCTTT
NA,NA,TRBV6-6,TRBJ1-1,CASTPWVNTEAFF,TGTGCCAGCACCCCCTGGGTGAACACTGAAGCTTTCTTT
TRBD1,NA,TRBV7-2,TRBJ1-5,CASRAVAGGDNQPQHF,TGTGCCAGCCGTGCAGTGGCAGGGGGGGACAATCAGCCCCAGCATTTT
NA,once,TRBV7-9,TRBJ1-2,CASSQRVGSGYTF,TGTGCCAGCAGTCAGAGAGTAGGGAGCGGCTACACCTTC
NA,NA,TRBV7-9,TRBJ2-6,CASSPIRNSGPSGANVLTF,TGTGCCAGCAGCCCAATACGGAACAGTGGACCCTCTGGGGCCAACGTCCTGACTTTC
NA,NA,TRBV29-1,TRBJ1-4,CSVDGGEKLFF,TGCAGCGTTGATGGGGGCGAAAAACTGTTTTTT
TRBD1,few,TRBV4-2,TRBJ1-2,CASSQADDRGKRGYTF,TGTGCCAGCAGCCAGGCTGACGACAGGGGGAAGAGAGGCTACACCTTC
NA,NA,TRBV28,TRBJ1-2,CASSLGREIISYTF,TGTGCCAGCAGTTTAGGAAGGGAAATTATATCCTACACCTTC
TRBD2,NA,TRBV5-1,TRBJ2-7,CASSGSGDEQYF,TGCGCCAGCAGCGGTAGCGGGGACGAGCAGTACTTC
TRBD1,NA,TRBV14,TRBJ2-7,CASSRKGARPSYEQYF,TGTGCCAGCAGCCGGAAGGGGGCCCGACCCAGCTACGAGCAGTACTTC
NA,NA,TRBV3-1/TRBV3-2,TRBJ2-7,CASSQEWQVPPGEQYF,TGTGCCAGCAGCCAAGAGTGGCAAGTCCCACCTGGGGAGCAGTACTTC
NA,NA,TRBV5-1,TRBJ2-5,CASSLGGGDQETQYF,TGCGCCAGCAGCTTGGGGGGCGGAGATCAAGAGACCCAGTACTTC
NA,NA,TRBV15,TRBJ2-2,CATSRGRGFIPELFF,TGTGCCACCAGCAGGGGGCGAGGATTTATTCCGGAGCTGTTTTTT
NA,NA,TRBV28,TRBJ1-2,CASRWGGNYGYTF,TGTGCCAGCAGGTGGGGGGGGAACTATGGCTACACCTTC
NA,NA,TRBV5-1,TRBJ1-1,CASSSNAYTGNTEAFF,TGCGCCAGCAGCTCAAACGCTTATACAGGGAACACTGAAGCTTTCTTT
NA,NA,TRBV21-1,TRBJ1-2,CASSKFRPYGYTF,TGTGCCAGCAGCAAATTCAGGCCTTATGGCTACACCTTC
NA,NA,TRBV5-1,TRBJ1-3,CASSAENGGNTIYF,TGCGCCAGCAGCGCCGAAAACGGTGGAAACACCATATATTTT
NA,NA,TRBV7-6,TRBJ2-3,CASSLAVGDGPRDTQYF,TGTGCCAGCAGCTTAGCAGTAGGGGACGGGCCAAGGGATACGCAGTATTTT
TRBD1,NA,TRBV19,TRBJ1-3,CASTEGQGAGGNTIYF,TGTGCCAGTACCGAGGGACAGGGGGCTGGAGGAAACACCATATATTTT
NA,NA,TRBV6-2/TRBV6-3,TRBJ2-5,CASSDPRGQVETQYF,TGTGCCAGCAGTGACCCCAGGGGTCAAGTCGAGACCCAGTACTTC
NA,NA,TRBV7-2,TRBJ1-2,CASSFSDHYGYTF,TGTGCCAGCAGCTTCTCAGATCACTATGGCTACACCTTC
TRBD1,few,TRBV2,TRBJ1-5,CASSLQGGFNQPQHF,TGTGCCAGCAGTCTACAGGGGGGTTTTAATCAGCCCCAGCATTTT
NA,NA,TRBV24-1,TRBJ1-1,CATAGERNTEAFF,TGTGCCACCGCGGGCGAGAGGAACACTGAAGCTTTCTTT
NA,NA,TRBV27,TRBJ1-4,CASSSGPREKLFF,TGTGCCAGCAGTTCAGGGCCTCGGGAAAAACTGTTTTTT
NA,NA,TRBV12-3/TRBV12-4,TRBJ1-1,CASSFGNTEAFF,TGTGCCAGCAGTTTTGGGAACACTGAAGCTTTCTTT
NA,NA,TRBV9,TRBJ1-2,CASSVIRESSYTF,TGTGCCAGCAGCGTGATCAGGGAATCAAGCTACACCTTC
TRBD1,once,TRBV13,TRBJ1-2,CASNTQGTDYYGYTF,TGTGCCAGCAACACGCAGGGGACAGACTACTATGGCTACACCTTC
NA,NA,TRBV27,TRBJ1-2,CASNTGAYGYTF,TGTGCCAGCAACACCGGGGCCTATGGCTACACCTTC
NA,NA,TRBV6-5,TRBJ1-6,CASSYGTTRSPLHF,TGTGCCAGCAGTTACGGGACGACCAGGTCACCCCTCCACTTT
NA,few,TRBV6-4,TRBJ2-1,CASSEDESYNEQFF,TGTGCCAGCAGTGAGGACGAATCCTACAATGAGCAGTTCTTC
NA,NA,TRBV18,TRBJ1-3,CASSPGSGNTIYF,TGTGCCAGCTCACCAGGGTCTGGAAACACCATATATTTT
TRBD1,NA,TRBV7-2,TRBJ1-3,CASSFPRTGEVGRNTIYF,TGTGCCAGCAGCTTCCCACGGACAGGGGAGGTGGGAAGAAACACCATATATTTT
NA,NA,TRBV6-1,TRBJ2-7,CASSERGPYEQYF,TGTGCCAGCAGTGAAAGAGGGCCCTACGAGCAGTACTTC
TRBD1,NA,TRBV5-4,TRBJ1-1,CASSGRTGFGTEAFF,TGTGCCAGCAGCGGAAGGACAGGGTTTGGCACTGAAGCTTTCTTT
NA,NA,TRBV27,TRBJ1-1,CASRGNTEAFF,TGTGCCAGTAGGGGGAACACTGAAGCTTTCTTT
NA,NA,TRBV11-1,TRBJ1-1,CASSDWALNTEAFF,TGTGCCAGCAGCGACTGGGCCCTGAACACTGAAGCTTTCTTT
NA,NA,TRBV9,TRBJ2-5,CASSVGGPQETQYF,TGTGCCAGCAGCGTAGGGGGGCCCCAAGAGACCCAGTACTTC
NA,NA,TRBV5-1,TRBJ1-4,CASSLVGGPEEKLFF,TGCGCCAGCAGCTTGGTGGGGGGGCCGGAGGAAAAACTGTTTTTT
TRBD2,once,TRBV5-5,TRBJ2-3,CASSLAGDPPDTQYF,TGTGCCAGCAGCTTAGCGGGGGACCCCCCAGATACGCAGTATTTT
TRBD1,NA,TRBV9,TRBJ1-1,CASSAETGGFAEAFF,TGTGCCAGCAGCGCGGAGACAGGGGGATTCGCTGAAGCTTTCTTT
TRBD2,NA,TRBV18,TRBJ2-3,CASSIAGGPRDTQYF,TGTGCCAGCTCGATAGCGGGGGGGCCCCGGGATACGCAGTATTTT
TRBD2,NA,TRBV5-1,TRBJ2-7,CASSFWGGGYEQYF,TGCGCCAGCAGCTTCTGGGGCGGGGGCTACGAGCAGTACTTC